A selection of T cell receptor beta chains follows, all from one sample in a study of cytomegalovirus exposure and HLA in healthy donors. Repertoires were generated with immunoSEQ multiplex PCR, while TCRdb's copy carries only in-frame clones and drops some. The sample has tens of thousands of clones, approximately 96% seen once. The sequencing sample was made of PBMCs. These receptors were collected from a man between 18 and 35 years old in good health and CMV-seronegative. Both conserved end residues are part of each CDR3. Fields, in order: clone size, V gene, J gene, D gene, CDR3 DNA, CDR3 protein. A D gene is named only where the DNA matches it firmly. Only part of the rows carry a size: once, few, many, or a class if the clone is expanded.

>.|TRBV10-2|TRBJ1-5|.
TGCGCCAGCAGTGAGAAGACTGCTCAGCCCCAGCATTTT
CASSEKTAQPQHF
>.|TRBV7-9|TRBJ1-1|TRBD1
TGTGCCAGCAGCTTTGACAGGGAGGTAATTGAAGCTTTCTTT
CASSFDREVIEAFF
>.|TRBV10-3|TRBJ1-3|TRBD1
TGTGCCATCTCCTTACAGGGGTCGAGCTCTGGAAACACCATATATTTT
CAISLQGSSSGNTIYF
>.|TRBV6-6|TRBJ1-1|TRBD1
TGTGCCAGCAGAACACAGGGGATGGACACTGAAGCTTTCTTT
CASRTQGMDTEAFF
>.|TRBV6-6|TRBJ2-3|.
TGTGCCAGCAGCCTAGAAGCAGATACGCAGTATTTT
CASSLEADTQYF
>.|TRBV30|TRBJ1-5|.
TGTGCCTGGAGTGTGGGAGACACCTATGGCAATCAGCCCCAGCATTTT
CAWSVGDTYGNQPQHF
>.|TRBV2|TRBJ1-2|TRBD1
TGTGCCAGCAGTGACACAGGGGATGGCTATGGCTACACCTTC
CASSDTGDGYGYTF
>.|TRBV11-3|TRBJ2-1|TRBD2
TGTGCCAGCAGTTCTAGCGGGGGGCTAAGAAATGAGCAGTTCTTC
CASSSSGGLRNEQFF
>.|TRBV7-9|TRBJ1-1|TRBD1
TGTGCCAGCAGCTACCCCGGACAGGGGCTTACTGAAGCTTTCTTT
CASSYPGQGLTEAFF
>.|TRBV19|TRBJ2-5|.
TGTGCCAGTAGTATGGGGCATAGGGAGACCCAGTACTTC
CASSMGHRETQYF
>.|TRBV19|TRBJ1-5|.
TGTGCCAGTAGACATATTTTAAGGGGTTCCAATCAGCCCCAGCATTTT
CASRHILRGSNQPQHF
>.|TRBV14|TRBJ1-2|.
TGTGCCAGCAGCCAACTACCGGCAGGGGGCTACACCTTC
CASSQLPAGGYTF
>.|TRBV14|TRBJ2-1|.
TGTGCCAGCAGCCAATCAACCTACAATGAGCAGTTCTTC
CASSQSTYNEQFF
>.|TRBV6-1|TRBJ2-1|TRBD1
TGTGCCAGCAGTTTTGACAGGGGGTATGAGCAGTTCTTC
CASSFDRGYEQFF
>.|TRBV7-2|TRBJ2-1|TRBD2
TGTGCCAGCAGCTTAGTGGCTAGCGGAGGAAACAATGAGCAGTTCTTC
CASSLVASGGNNEQFF
>.|TRBV19|TRBJ1-5|.
TGTGCCAGTAGCAAGGCAGGGGTGAGCAATCAGCCCCAGCATTTT
CASSKAGVSNQPQHF
>once|TRBV7-9|TRBJ2-7|.
TGTGCCAGCACCTCGGAGAGCTCCTACGAGCAGTACTTC
CASTSESSYEQYF
>.|TRBV4-1|TRBJ1-5|TRBD1
TGCGCCAGCAGCCAAATACCGGGACAGGCGCGTCAGCCCCAGCATTTT
CASSQIPGQARQPQHF
>.|TRBV7-2|TRBJ1-6|.
TGTGCCAGCAGCTTAATGGGCCGATCTTCACCCCTCCACTTT
CASSLMGRSSPLHF
>once|TRBV4-1|TRBJ1-1|.
TGCGCCAGCAGCCAAGGGACAGCCCCCAACACTGAAGCTTTCTTT
CASSQGTAPNTEAFF
>.|TRBV7-9|TRBJ1-1|TRBD1
TGTGCCAGCAGCATCAGCGGGGACAGGGAAGCTTTCTTT
CASSISGDREAFF
>.|TRBV15|TRBJ2-7|TRBD1
TGTGCCACCAGCGAAAGGGACAGGGTGCACGAGCAGTACTTC
CATSERDRVHEQYF
>.|TRBV6-1|TRBJ1-4|TRBD1
TGTGCCAGCAGCTTGGACAGGGACTATAATGAAAAACTGTTTTTT
CASSLDRDYNEKLFF
>.|TRBV29-1|TRBJ2-2|TRBD1
TGCAGCGTCCTTAGACAGGGGGTGAACACCGGGGAGCTGTTTTTT
CSVLRQGVNTGELFF
>.|TRBV29-1|TRBJ2-3|TRBD2
TGCAGCGTTGGTAAAAGCGGGGGTACAGATACGCAGTATTTT
CSVGKSGGTDTQYF
>.|TRBV6-4|TRBJ2-2|TRBD2
TGTGCCAGCGGACTAGCGGCGAACACCGGGGAGCTGTTTTTT
CASGLAANTGELFF